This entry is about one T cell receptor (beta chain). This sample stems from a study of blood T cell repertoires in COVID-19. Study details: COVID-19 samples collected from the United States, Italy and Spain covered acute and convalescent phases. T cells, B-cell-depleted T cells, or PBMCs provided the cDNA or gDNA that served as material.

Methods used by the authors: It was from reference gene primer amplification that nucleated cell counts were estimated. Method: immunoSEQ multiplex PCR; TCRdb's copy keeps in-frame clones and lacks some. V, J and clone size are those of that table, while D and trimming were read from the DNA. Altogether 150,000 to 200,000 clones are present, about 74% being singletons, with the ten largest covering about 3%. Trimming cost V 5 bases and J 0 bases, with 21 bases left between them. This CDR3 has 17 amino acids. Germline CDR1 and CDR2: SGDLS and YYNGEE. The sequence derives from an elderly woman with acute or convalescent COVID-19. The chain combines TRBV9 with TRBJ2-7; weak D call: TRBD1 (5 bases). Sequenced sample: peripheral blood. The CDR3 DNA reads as TGTGCCAGCAGTGAGTCGGTCGTGAGTACAGGCTCCTACGAGCAGTACTTC. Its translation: CASSESVVSTGSYEQYF. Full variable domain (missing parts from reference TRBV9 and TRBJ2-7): DSGVTQTPKHLITATGQRVTLRCSPRSGDLSVYWYQQSLDQGLQFLIQYYNGEERAKGNILERFSAQQFPDLHSELNLSSLELGDSALYFCASSESVVSTGSYEQYFGPGTRLTVT.